This TCR beta chain was retrieved from a study of T cell clonotyping in hematopoietic cell transplantation. Study-wide results and limits: No sorting was done, leaving CD4 and CD8 contributions mixed. Few recipient clonotypes overlapped donors; over 95% were de novo at given depth.

Regarding time point: recipient sample about 28 days before transplant, after cytoreduction. Recipient blood drawn about 28 days pretransplant and days 30, 100, 180 after. CDR3 length: 14 residues. J was trimmed by 4 bases and V by 8 bases; bases with no gene match: 4. Germline CDR1 and CDR2: MNHNY and SVGAGI (reference sequence). Remarks on this clone: As yet, its antigen is unknown.

Some clones are missing from TCRdb's copy, which holds only in-frame ones; the method was immunoSEQ multiplex PCR. The sample comprises roughly 28,000 clones, 90% to 95% of which are singletons, and 2% to 2.5% rests with the top ten. The rearrangement uses TRBV6-6 and TRBJ2-2, with 10 bases fitting TRBD1. The origin of this receptor is a man aged 45-65 years with acute myeloid leukemia. Some clones in this sample may be carry-over from other donors' samples. Source: peripheral blood mononuclear cells, taken before stem cell transplant. CDR3 region: CASAGTGVTGELFF. In nucleotides, the CDR3 is TGTGCCAGCGCCGGGACAGGGGTCACCGGGGAGCTGTTTTTT.